This passage covers 21 T cell receptor beta chains from one sample sequenced in a study of CD8+CD57+ T cells in acquired aplastic anemia. Genomic DNA acted as the template from which TCR beta VDJ combination and CDR3 sequence profiling were carried out. One entry per CDR3 protein, called by TCRdb with MiXCR from the reads. The table lists approximately 220,000 distinct CDR3 sequences, roughly 45% of them singletons, with approximately 20% in the top ten. Patients included in sequencing had previously demonstrated CD8+CD57+ cell expansion by flow cytometry. The sequenced sample was sorted CD4+, CD8+, or CD8+CD57+ T cells (not recorded which) from PBMCs. The receptor set was obtained from a human donor with aplastic anemia.

At least ten counts were recorded for this clonotype. The V and J genes are TRBV7-8 and TRBJ1-5; the match to TRBD1 covers 7 bases. The V segment lost 5 bases and the J segment 7 bases; nucleotides outside the gene matches: 5. Germline V gene data show CDR1 as SGHVS and CDR2 as FQNEAQ. The CDR3 covers 13 residues. CDR3 DNA: TGTGCCAGCAGCCAGGACAGGAGGCAGCCCCAGCATTTT. This translates into CASSQDRRQPQHF.

This chain joins TRBV29-1 and TRBJ1-2; no clear D gene. Germline V CDR1 and CDR2: SQVTM, ANQGSEA. The CDR3 has 13 residues. Trimming stripped 5 bases from V and 4 bases from J, with 14 bases between. CDR3 sequence (DNA): TGCAGCGTTTATCAGGTCAGCAGCTATGGCTACACCTTC. It specifies CSVYQVSSYGYTF.

Many counts were recorded for this clonotype. This chain links TRBV11-2 with TRBJ1-1; perhaps TRBD1 as D (5 bases). This CDR3 spans 13 amino acids. V was cut by 2 bases and J by 5 bases, with 9 bases left in between. CDR1 is SGHAT, CDR2 FQNNGV, per germline. CDR3 sequence: CASSLPGRTEAFF. The DNA of the CDR3 is TGTGCCAGCAGCTTACCGGGGCGAACTGAAGCTTTCTTT.

V and J are TRBV18 and TRBJ2-2, with 7 bases aligning to TRBD1. This CDR3 has 16 residues. Germline V gives CDR1 KGHSH, CDR2 LQKENI. The J segment lost 4 bases and the V segment lost 5 bases, leaving 10 bases of the junction unmatched. The CDR3 is CASSSSTGSSTGELFF. The CDR3 nucleotides read TGTGCCAGCTCATCATCGACAGGGTCAAGCACCGGGGAGCTGTTTTTT.

This clonotype was recorded at least ten times. The chain uses TRBV7-8 and TRBJ2-7; D not certain. Trimming took off 5 bases at V and 0 bases at J, with 17 bases between the two ends. Germline lookup yields CDR1 SGHVS and CDR2 FQNEAQ. The CDR3 has 16 residues. The CDR3 region has the DNA TGTGCCAGCAGCATGAACGGGCAGAGAGGCTCCTACGAGCAGTACTTC. It codes for CASSMNGQRGSYEQYF.

The genes are TRBV5-5 and TRBJ2-6; 7 bases match TRBD1. Germline lookup yields CDR1 SGHKS and CDR2 YYEKEE (reference sequence). This CDR3 has 18 amino acids. The DNA of the CDR3 is TGTGCTAGAGGTACCGGGACAGAATACAGCTCTGGGGCCAACGTCCTGACTTTC. Residues: CARGTGTEYSSGANVLTF.

V usage is TRBV2 and J usage is TRBJ2-1, with D possibly TRBD1 on 5 matching bases. The V gene lost 7 bases and the J gene lost 7 bases, with 17 bases spanning the gap. In germline, CDR1 is SNHLY, CDR2 FYNNEI. The CDR3 consists of 14 residues. CDR3 nucleotides: TGTGCCAGCAACCTCCTGTCAGGGATAAATGAGCAGTTCTTC. As protein: CASNLLSGINEQFF.

This clonotype was counted between two and nine times. This clone may be a read error of a much larger clone one base away. This sequence joins TRBV20-1 and TRBJ1-3, with 8 bases fitting TRBD1. CDR1 and CDR2 (germline): DFQATT, SNEGSKA (reference sequence). The CDR3 totals 14 residues. CDR3 protein: CSATDRVAGSTIYF. The DNA of the CDR3 is TGCAGTGCAACGGACAGGGTGGCCGGAAGCACCATATATTTT.

The table lists this clonotype with many counts. The chain has TRBV19 and TRBJ1-1; D unclear. Germline lookup yields CDR1 LNHDA and CDR2 SQIVND (reference sequence). The length of the CDR3 is 15 residues. Trimming removed 5 bases at V and 2 bases at J, with 15 bases between. The DNA for the CDR3 is TGTGCCAGTAGTCCCTCCGACGGATCCAACACTGAAGCTTTCTTT. Its translation: CASSPSDGSNTEAFF.

This clonotype was seen many times. This sequence joins TRBV19 and TRBJ1-5; possible D gene TRBD1, 5 bases. The CDR3 is 13 residues long. V was cut by 9 bases and J by 10 bases, with 19 bases left in between. Germline V lookup: CDR1 LNHDA, CDR2 SQIVND (reference sequence). CDR3 in amino acids: CASARDSHRPQHF. CDR3 DNA: TGTGCCAGCGCCAGGGACTCCCATCGACCCCAGCATTTT.

This clonotype was seen many times. The rearrangement joins TRBV6-1 to TRBJ1-4, with D possibly matching TRBD1 (5 bases). V lost 7 bases and J 1 base, leaving 13 bases between the germline ends. Looked up from germline, CDR1 is MNHNS and CDR2 is SASEGT. There are 15 residues in the CDR3. The CDR3 spells CASTLSGGTNEKLFF. The CDR3 coding sequence is TGTGCCAGCACCCTCTCGGGGGGAACTAATGAAAAACTGTTTTTT.

V gene TRBV7-2 combines with J gene TRBJ1-6; D gene unclear. V dropped 5 bases and J dropped 9 bases, with 5 bases sitting between them. The CDR3 runs 11 residues. CDR1 is SGHTA and CDR2 is FQGNSA in the germline V gene. The CDR3 sequence: CASSRSSPLHF. The CDR3 DNA sequence: TGTGCCAGCAGCCGGAGTTCACCCCTCCACTTT. The full variable domain, in which reference TRBV7-2 and TRBJ1-6 provide the parts outside the CDR3, is GAGVSQSPSNKVTEKGKDVELRCDPISGHTALYWYRQSLGQGLEFLIYFQGNSAPDKSGLPSDRFSAERTGGSVSTLTIQRTQQEDSAVYLCASSRSSPLHFGNGTRLTVT.

The chain recombines TRBV5-4 with TRBJ2-7; 8 bases map to TRBD1. The CDR3 has 14 residues. With V trimmed by 4 bases and J by 3 bases, 6 bases remained unmatched. The germline V gene has CDR1 SGHNT and CDR2 YYREEE (reference sequence). CDR3 sequence reads: CASSMDREDYEQYF. CDR3 DNA sequence: TGTGCCAGCAGCATGGACAGGGAGGACTACGAGCAGTACTTC. Full variable domain (remainder filled in from reference TRBV5-4 and TRBJ2-7): ETGVTQSPTHLIKTRGQQVTLRCSSQSGHNTVSWYQQALGQGPQFIFQYYREEENGRGNFPPRFSGLQFPNYSSELNVNALELDDSALYLCASSMDREDYEQYFGPGTRLTVT.

The chain has TRBV10-2 and TRBJ1-5, with D possibly being TRBD1 (5 bases). This CDR3 has 17 residues. CDR1 WSHSY and CDR2 SAAADI come from the germline V gene. Trimming took 6 bases from V and 0 from J, leaving 18 bases between them. The CDR3 DNA reads as TGCGCCAGCAGACCAGGGACGGGCGGAATTAGCAATCAGCCCCAGCATTTT. Translated, it gives CASRPGTGGISNQPQHF.

This clonotype was picked up many times. The chain combines TRBV7-2 with TRBJ2-1; TRBD1 is a possible D gene (5 bases). In germline, CDR1 is SGHTA, CDR2 FQGNSA. The CDR3 is 14 amino acids. V lost 6 bases, J lost 3 bases, and 12 bases lay in between. The CDR3 loop is CASRVGPLYNEQFF. DNA for the CDR3: TGTGCCAGCAGAGTGGGGCCCCTCTACAATGAGCAGTTCTTC.

The chain uses TRBV20-1 and TRBJ1-4; D not certain. Germline V gives CDR1 DFQATT, CDR2 SNEGSKA (reference sequence). The CDR3 totals 10 residues. V was shortened by 2 bases and J by 6 bases, with 1 base between the two germline ends. CDR3 sequence reads: CSARYEKLFF. Here the CDR3 DNA reads TGCAGTGCTAGATATGAAAAACTGTTTTTT.

This clonotype showed up many times. The V gene is TRBV7-9, the J gene TRBJ1-2, with 7 bases that match TRBD1. From germline, CDR1 is SEHNR and CDR2 FQNEAQ (reference sequence). The V gene end was trimmed by 6 bases and the J gene end by 3 bases; junction bases not matched to a gene: 4. The CDR3 loop spans 13 amino acids. CDR3 sequence reads: CASRPGTDYGYTF. CDR3 bases: TGTGCCAGCAGACCCGGGACAGACTATGGCTACACCTTC.

The chain joins TRBV20-1 to TRBJ2-7; 7 nucleotides agree with TRBD1. The length of the CDR3 is 14 residues. V gave up 5 bases and J gave up 3 bases; unmatched junction bases: 10. Looked up from germline, CDR1 is DFQATT and CDR2 is SNEGSKA (reference sequence). This CDR3 reads CSAQTDRDNYEQYF. For the CDR3, the DNA is TGCAGTGCTCAAACTGACAGGGATAACTACGAGCAGTACTTC.

This clonotype was seen more than once but under ten times. V gene TRBV5-8 combines with J gene TRBJ1-1; 9 bases align to TRBD1. Trimming at V came to 3 bases and at J to 7 bases, leaving 10 bases not matched to a gene. Germline CDR1 and CDR2: SGHTS and YDEGEE. This CDR3 spans 15 amino acids. The CDR3 protein is CASSWYGTGLVEAFF. The CDR3 DNA reads as TGTGCCAGCAGCTGGTACGGGACAGGGTTGGTTGAAGCTTTCTTT.

As to this clonotype: Being one base from a much bigger clone, this may be a read error. The chain has TRBV5-1 and TRBJ2-7; 8 bases fit TRBD1. Looked up from germline, CDR1 is SGHRS and CDR2 is YFSETQ. The CDR3 loop spans 15 amino acids. With V trimmed by 4 bases and J by 7 bases, 13 bases remained unmatched. Here the CDR3 DNA reads TGCGCCAGCAGCCCCGGGACAGGCCTTATGCATGAGCAGTACTTC. It translates to CASSPGTGLMHEQYF.

The table lists this clonotype with a few counts. A much larger clonotype is one base distant, so this may be a read error. This is likely a read error, given that the CDR3 carries no conserved phenylalanine or tryptophan at its end. V is TRBV7-2 and J is TRBJ2-7, with D unclear. The V gene's germline CDR1 is SGHTA and CDR2 FQGNSA. Deletions cut 1 base from V and 3 bases from J, with 10 bases between. The CDR3 spans 14 residues. CDR3 protein: CASSLGAAYYEQYS. CDR3 coding DNA: TGTGCCAGCAGCTTAGGGGCAGCTTACTACGAGCAGTACTCC.